These 28 T cell receptor beta chains originate from one sample sequenced in a study of blood T cell repertoires in COVID-19. The protocol was immunoSEQ multiplex PCR, while the TCRdb copy is restricted to in-frame clones and leaves out a portion. The sample contains about 350,000 clones, almost 90% of which appear only once. The source material was peripheral blood. The receptors come from a woman in her 70s with COVID-19, enrolled during active disease.

This sequence joins TRBV18 and TRBJ2-7; 9 bases align to TRBD2. Germline V CDR1 and CDR2: KGHSH, LQKENI. V trimming: 2 bases; J trimming: 3 bases; junction bases outside the gene matches: 8. The length of the CDR3 is 16 residues. The CDR3 here is CASSPSSGGFHYEQYF. CDR3 coding DNA: TGTGCCAGCTCACCATCAAGCGGGGGGTTCCACTACGAGCAGTACTTC.

This chain links TRBV28 with TRBJ1-1; a weak D match, TRBD1 (5 bases). There are 16 residues in the CDR3. Per germline, CDR1 MDHEN and CDR2 SYDVKM. Trimming removed 5 bases at V and 4 bases at J, with 20 bases between. CDR3 sequence: CASSPHQGLSLTEAFF. The DNA for the CDR3 is TGTGCCAGCAGTCCCCACCAGGGTCTGAGTCTCACTGAAGCTTTCTTT.

The V and J genes are TRBV6-2 or TRBV6-3 and TRBJ2-3; TRBD1 matches at 10 bases. Germline lookup yields CDR1 MNHEY and CDR2 SVGEGT. Trimming cost V 5 bases and J 3 bases; bases outside gene matches: 2. This CDR3 comprises 14 residues. As DNA, the CDR3 is TGTGCCAGCAGTGGGGACAGGGGAACAGATACGCAGTATTTT. It translates to CASSGDRGTDTQYF.

This chain uses TRBV7-9 with TRBJ1-5; D possibly corresponds to TRBD1 (6 bases). V lost 6 bases and J 4 bases, leaving 13 bases between the germline ends. The CDR3 is made up of 14 amino acids. The germline V gene has CDR1 SEHNR and CDR2 FQNEAQ (reference sequence). CDR3 nucleotides: TGTGCCAGCAGTTTAACAGGGTATAATCAGCCCCAGCATTTT. Protein sequence: CASSLTGYNQPQHF.

This clone was detected only once. The chain couples TRBV19 to TRBJ2-3; 10 bases agree with TRBD2. CDR3 size: 18 residues. Per the germline V gene, CDR1 is LNHDA and CDR2 is SQIVND (reference sequence). The V segment lost 3 bases and the J segment 0 bases; nucleotides outside the gene matches: 9. The CDR3 loop is CASSIRLAGVPSTDTQYF. For the CDR3, the DNA is TGTGCCAGTAGTATTCGGCTAGCGGGGGTTCCTAGCACAGATACGCAGTATTTT.

This chain links TRBV20-1 with TRBJ2-3, with D perhaps TRBD1 (5 bases). Germline V lookup: CDR1 DFQATT, CDR2 SNEGSKA (reference sequence). This CDR3 contains 11 residues. V was pared by 2 bases and J by 5 bases, with 5 bases between. In DNA form, the CDR3 reads TGCAGTGCTAGAAGGGGAGATACGCAGTATTTT. As protein: CSARRGDTQYF.

The chain joins TRBV21-1 to TRBJ1-2; TRBD1, the table's D call, was not compared with the DNA. TRBV21-1 represents a pseudogene. The CDR3 consists of 14 residues. This CDR3 reads CASSIDRGDYGYTF. The CDR3 DNA reads as TGTGCCAGCAGCATTGACAGGGGAGACTATGGCTACACCTTC.

The V call is TRBV9, the J call TRBJ1-1; 11 bases are shared with TRBD1. The CDR3 is made up of 13 amino acids. The V gene's germline CDR1 is SGDLS and CDR2 YYNGEE. The V and J ends lost 7 bases and 1 base, in that order; junction bases with no gene match: 0. The CDR3 loop is CASGQGANTEAFF. The CDR3 region has the DNA TGTGCCAGCGGACAGGGGGCGAACACTGAAGCTTTCTTT.

The chain is built from TRBV2 and TRBJ2-2; tentatively, D is TRBD1 (5 bases). V was trimmed by 3 bases and J by 1 base, leaving 12 bases between them. This CDR3 region has 16 residues. Germline assignment: CDR1 SNHLY and CDR2 FYNNEI. CDR3 sequence (DNA): TGTGCCAGCAGTGATATACAGGAGAAGAACACCGGGGAGCTGTTTTTT. Protein sequence: CASSDIQEKNTGELFF.

The rearrangement uses TRBV7-9 and TRBJ2-1, with D possibly TRBD1 on 5 matching bases. Per germline, CDR1 SEHNR and CDR2 FQNEAQ (reference sequence). Trimming stripped 6 bases from V and 0 bases from J, with 15 bases between. The CDR3 covers 16 residues. The CDR3 nucleotides read TGTGCCAGCAGTTACCCAGGGTACCCCTCCTACAATGAGCAGTTCTTC. Residues: CASSYPGYPSYNEQFF.

The J gene is TRBJ1-2, the V gene TRBV7-2, with D perhaps TRBD1 (5 bases). CDR1 and CDR2 from the germline V gene are SGHTA and FQGNSA. The CDR3 is 13 amino acids. Between the trimmed V and J ends, which lost 2 bases and 8 bases, there was a span of 12 bases. The DNA of the CDR3 is TGTGCCAGCAGCTTAAATCCAGGGTACGGCTACACCTTC. This codes for CASSLNPGYGYTF.

This clone was detected only a few times. V gene TRBV21-1 combines with J gene TRBJ2-5; the table's D call of TRBD2 was not tested on the DNA. TRBV21-1 is a pseudogene locus. This CDR3 is 15 amino acids long. In DNA form, the CDR3 reads TGTGCCAGCATAGCCCAGCGGGGTCTTCAAGAGACCCAGTACTTC. The encoded protein is CASIAQRGLQETQYF.

The chain has TRBV18 and TRBJ1-2; no clear D. V was clipped by 4 bases and J by 0 bases, with 18 bases between them. Germline CDR1 is KGHSH and CDR2 is LQKENI. This CDR3 region has 17 residues. CDR3 loop: CASSREELDSSNYGYTF. In DNA, the CDR3 is TGTGCCAGCTCACGTGAGGAGTTAGATTCATCTAACTATGGCTACACCTTC. The variable domain in full, completed from reference TRBV18 and TRBJ1-2, reads NAGVMQNPRHLVRRRGQEARLRCSPMKGHSHVYWYRQLPEEGLKFMVYLQKENIIDESGMPKERFSAEFPKEGPSILRIQQVVRGDSAAYFCASSREELDSSNYGYTFGSGTRLTVV.

The J gene is TRBJ2-1, the V gene TRBV11-3; TRBD2 agrees at 7 bases. Germline V gene sequence: CDR1 SGHNT, CDR2 YENEEA. The CDR3 runs to 15 residues. V dropped 5 bases and J dropped 10; count of bases not matched to a gene: 14. CDR3 sequence (DNA): TGTGCCAGCAGCCGGTCGAGCGGGGATGATGACGAGCAGTTCTTC. It specifies CASSRSSGDDDEQFF.

This chain uses TRBV24-1 with TRBJ2-7; D possibly corresponds to TRBD1 (5 bases). V gave up 3 bases and J gave up 0 bases, with 8 bases separating them. CDR1 and CDR2 (germline): KGHDR, SFDVKD. The CDR3 covers 14 residues. This CDR3 reads CATSDQQGSYEQYF. The CDR3 DNA is TGTGCCACCAGTGATCAGCAGGGCTCCTACGAGCAGTACTTC.

CDR3 in amino acids: CASSQTTGGDYGYTF. The CDR3 bases are TGTGCCAGCTCACAAACGACAGGCGGAGACTATGGCTACACCTTC. The V gene is TRBV18, the J gene TRBJ1-2, with D possibly TRBD1 on 6 matching bases. The CDR3 runs to 15 residues. V was cut by 4 bases and J by 3 bases, with 15 bases left in between. Germline CDR1 is KGHSH and CDR2 is LQKENI.

This clone was recorded once. The chain combines TRBV19 with TRBJ1-1; no definite D call. The germline gives CDR1 LNHDA, CDR2 SQIVND (reference sequence). V lost 6 bases and J lost 0, with 17 bases in between. The CDR3 is made up of 16 amino acids. In DNA form, the CDR3 reads TGTGCCAGTAGGAGGCGTACGGGAACTATGAACACTGAAGCTTTCTTT. Translation: CASRRRTGTMNTEAFF.

This clone was counted once. The chain joins TRBV7-6 to TRBJ1-2, with D perhaps TRBD1 (6 bases). V lost 1 base and J 8 bases, leaving 17 bases between the germline ends. Germline CDR1 reads SGHVS; CDR2 reads FNYEAQ. The CDR3 sequence is 15 residues long. CDR3 DNA: TGTGCCAGCAGCTTAGGTGCGGGGGCACTGGAGGGCTACACCTTC. As protein: CASSLGAGALEGYTF.

The rearrangement links TRBV9 to TRBJ1-6; 9 bases align to TRBD1. The germline CDR1 and CDR2 sequences are SGDLS and YYNGEE. Trimming removed 4 bases from V and 12 bases from J; junction bases left unmatched: 2. The CDR3 sequence is 12 residues long. The DNA for the CDR3 is TGTGCCAGCAGCTCGACAGGGGGACCCCTCCACTTT. Its protein is CASSSTGGPLHF.

The chain carries TRBV27 and TRBJ1-4, with TRBD1 identical over 9 bases. Germline assignment: CDR1 MNHEY and CDR2 SMNVEV (reference sequence). The CDR3 runs to 15 residues. After removal of 5 bases from V and 6 bases from J, the junction contained 7 bases not matched to a gene. The CDR3 DNA reads as TGTGCCAGCAGTCCGAGACAGGGGGTTCATGAAAAACTGTTTTTT. This codes for CASSPRQGVHEKLFF.

The V call is TRBV1, the J call TRBJ2-4; the table's D call TRBD2 went unverified against the DNA. TRBV1 is deemed a pseudogene. The CDR3 spans 12 residues. CDR3: CTSSQDNRIQYF. CDR3 in DNA: TGCACCAGCAGCCAAGATAATAGAATTCAGTACTTC.

The chain joins TRBV10-2 to TRBJ1-4; D is unclear. Trimming left V 7 bases short and J 0 bases short, with 9 bases between. Germline assignment: CDR1 WSHSY and CDR2 SAAADI. The CDR3 length is 14 residues. CDR3 in DNA: TGCGCCAGCAAGCTTGCCGCAACTAATGAAAAACTGTTTTTT. This encodes CASKLAATNEKLFF.

V is TRBV6-5 and J is TRBJ2-3, with D possibly matching TRBD2 (5 bases). The germline gives CDR1 MNHEY, CDR2 SVGAGI. Trimming removed 6 bases at V and 0 bases at J, with 7 bases between. This CDR3 has 13 amino acids. The CDR3: CASRRVSTDTQYF. In DNA form, the CDR3 reads TGTGCCAGCAGGAGGGTCAGCACAGATACGCAGTATTTT.

The chain combines TRBV5-1 with TRBJ2-5; 7 bases match TRBD2. Germline CDR1 SGHRS, CDR2 YFSETQ. After removal of 3 bases from V and 2 bases from J, the junction contained 13 bases not matched to a gene. This CDR3 region has 17 residues. CDR3 sequence reads: CASSWGFSGSSQETQYF. The CDR3 nucleotides read TGCGCCAGCAGCTGGGGCTTTAGCGGGTCCTCTCAAGAGACCCAGTACTTC. The full variable domain, its missing parts supplied by reference TRBV5-1 and TRBJ2-5, is KAGVTQTPRYLIKTRGQQVTLSCSPISGHRSVSWYQQTPGQGLQFLFEYFSETQRNKGNFPGRFSGRQFSNSRSEMNVSTLELGDSALYLCASSWGFSGSSQETQYFGPGTRLLVL.

Note on this clone: This specimen includes other DNA sequences encoding the same CDR3. The rearrangement joins TRBV3-1 (or the pseudogene TRBV3-2) to TRBJ2-7; a possible D gene is TRBD2 (6 bases). Germline V gene sequence: CDR1 LGHDT, CDR2 YNNKEL (reference sequence). The CDR3 runs to 12 residues. V lost 3 bases and J lost 4, with 7 bases in between. As DNA, the CDR3 is TGTGCCAGCAGCCATGGGGGGTACGAGCAGTACTTC. This translates into CASSHGGYEQYF.

This chain uses TRBV7-9 with TRBJ1-5; D call uncertain. Per germline, CDR1 SEHNR and CDR2 FQNEAQ (reference sequence). V gave up 5 bases and J gave up 0 bases, with 5 bases separating them. The CDR3 runs to 13 residues. CDR3 sequence reads: CASSPNSNQPQHF. The CDR3 bases are TGTGCCAGCAGCCCCAATAGCAATCAGCCCCAGCATTTT. The full variable domain, rest sourced from reference TRBV7-9 and TRBJ1-5, is DTGVSQNPRHKITKRGQNVTFRCDPISEHNRLYWYRQTLGQGPEFLTYFQNEAQLEKSRLLSDRFSAERPKGSFSTLEIQRTEQGDSAMYLCASSPNSNQPQHFGDGTRLSIL.

The rearrangement uses TRBV21-1 and TRBJ1-2; whether TRBD1, the table's D call, matches the DNA was not checked. TRBV21-1 has pseudogene status. The CDR3 runs 15 residues. The CDR3 nucleotides are TGTGCCAGCAGTGGGACAGGGACGGGTAACTATGGCTACACCTTC. It specifies CASSGTGTGNYGYTF.

This clone was seen once. The chain links TRBV5-5 to TRBJ2-3; 11 bases line up with TRBD2. This CDR3 is 14 amino acids long. Germline values: CDR1 SGHKS, CDR2 YYEKEE (reference sequence). Germline trimming cut 4 bases from V and 5 bases from J; bases unmatched to any gene: 3. CDR3 amino acids: CASSPGTSGDTQYF. The CDR3 DNA reads TGTGCCAGCAGCCCCGGGACTAGCGGAGATACGCAGTATTTT.